Below are 23 T cell receptor beta chains sequenced from a single sample in a study of patients and donors after allogeneic stem cell transplantation. A single record per CDR3 protein comes from TCRdb applying MiXCR to the RT-PCR reads. The data contain 800,000 to 1,000,000 distinct CDR3 sequences, approximately 18% of them singletons. The sequenced sample was blood, either unsorted or a sorted T cell fraction (not recorded which). The receptors come from a human donor who was either an allogeneic HSCT recipient or a stem cell or donor lymphocyte infusion donor (not recorded which). It is not recorded whose cells these are; they may come from a transplant donor.

V usage is TRBV20-1 and J usage is TRBJ1-4, with a possible D match to TRBD1 (5 bases). CDR3 length: 13 residues. Germline assignment: CDR1 DFQATT and CDR2 SNEGSKA (reference sequence). Trimming shortened V by 7 bases and J by 6 bases, and 15 bases separated the two germline ends. Here the CDR3 DNA reads TGCAGTGTTGGGGGTTATCAGTATGAAAAACTGTTTTTT. Translated: CSVGGYQYEKLFF.

This clonotype appeared a few times. This sequence joins TRBV20-1 and TRBJ2-7; 8 positions agree with TRBD1. V shed 0 bases and J 2 bases; nucleotides not matched to a gene: 6. This CDR3 comprises 15 residues. Per the germline V gene, CDR1 is DFQATT and CDR2 is SNEGSKA (reference sequence). For the CDR3, the DNA is TGCAGTGCTAGAGAAGGGCAGGGGGCAACCTACGAGCAGTACTTC. Translating gives CSAREGQGATYEQYF.

The chain employs TRBV4-3 and TRBJ2-3, with TRBD2 matching 14 bases. This CDR3 spans 18 amino acids. CDR1 and CDR2 (germline): LGHNA, YSLEER. The V gene end was trimmed by 3 bases and the J gene end by 0 bases; junction bases not matched to a gene: 5. DNA for the CDR3: TGCGCCAGCAGCCATTGGACTAGCGGGGGGACAAGCACAGATACGCAGTATTTT. It encodes CASSHWTSGGTSTDTQYF.

This chain joins TRBV4-1 and TRBJ2-7; no clear D. V was pared by 0 bases and J by 3 bases, with 15 bases between. The CDR3 has 16 amino acids. The V gene's germline CDR1 is MGHRA and CDR2 YSYEKL. The CDR3 region has the DNA TGCGCCAGCAGCCAAGATGCAGGCACCAGCCTCTACGAGCAGTACTTC. It specifies CASSQDAGTSLYEQYF.

This clonotype was observed a handful of times. V gene TRBV19 combines with J gene TRBJ2-1, with TRBD2 matching 11 bases. V was pared by 5 bases and J by 6 bases, with 6 bases of the junction left unmatched. Germline V gives CDR1 LNHDA, CDR2 SQIVND (reference sequence). The CDR3 is made up of 15 amino acids. CDR3 sequence: CASSRVSGGANEQFF. The DNA of the CDR3 is TGTGCCAGTAGTCGCGTTAGCGGGGGGGCCAATGAGCAGTTCTTC.

V usage is TRBV24-1 and J usage is TRBJ2-2, with 8 nucleotides matching TRBD1. Germline CDR1 reads KGHDR; CDR2 reads SFDVKD. This CDR3 has 13 amino acids. V gave up 7 bases and J gave up 4 bases; unmatched junction bases: 1. The CDR3 DNA reads as TGTGCCACCAGCACAGGGGGCACCGGGGAGCTGTTTTTT. It translates to CATSTGGTGELFF.

CDR3 sequence (DNA): TGTGCCACCAGTGTAACAGGGGGCACAGATACGCAGTATTTT. Residues: CATSVTGGTDTQYF. This rearrangement joins TRBV24-1 to TRBJ2-3; 7 bases match TRBD1. The CDR3 consists of 14 residues. J gave up 1 base and V 5 bases, and 2 bases lay outside the gene matches. The germline V gene encodes CDR1 KGHDR and CDR2 SFDVKD.

J is TRBJ1-1 and V is TRBV4-2; TRBD1 matches at 11 bases. Germline loops: CDR1 LGHNA, CDR2 YNFKEQ. The CDR3 has 19 residues. Trimming took 7 bases from V and 4 from J; bases not matched to a gene: 20. The CDR3 DNA reads TGTGCCAGCACCACAGGGCGGACAGGGGGCCCCACAAGGGCCACTGAAGCTTTCTTT. It encodes CASTTGRTGGPTRATEAFF.

This chain joins TRBV13 and TRBJ2-3, with TRBD2 matching 9 bases. Germline assignment: CDR1 PRHDT and CDR2 FYEKMQ (reference sequence). This CDR3 has 16 amino acids. V was clipped by 3 bases and J by 3 bases; unmatched bases: 7. The CDR3 bases are TGTGCCAGCAGCTTGGCGGGACTAGCCTTAACAGATACGCAGTATTTT. This gives the protein CASSLAGLALTDTQYF. Filled out from reference TRBV13 and TRBJ2-3, the complete variable domain reads AAGVIQSPRHLIKEKRETATLKCYPIPRHDTVYWYQQGPGQDPQFLISFYEKMQSDKGSIPDRFSAQQFSDYHSELNMSSLELGDSALYFCASSLAGLALTDTQYFGPGTRLTVL.

This clonotype has more than one count but fewer than ten. V and J are TRBV5-1 and TRBJ2-1; TRBD2 aligns across 13 bases. V lost 4 bases and J lost 8; bases outside the gene matches: 9. CDR1 is SGHRS, CDR2 YFSETQ, per germline. The CDR3 length is 16 residues. CDR3 in DNA: TGCGCCAGCAGCATTACTAGCGGGAGGGCCATAGATGAGCAGTTCTTC. It is translated as CASSITSGRAIDEQFF.

This chain joins TRBV12-3 or TRBV12-4 and TRBJ1-5; TRBD1 is a possible D gene (6 bases). Trimming took off 6 bases at V and 6 bases at J, with 15 bases between the two ends. The length of the CDR3 is 14 residues. The CDR3 nucleotides are TGTGCCAGCAGGTTGACAGGAGCCGGTCAGCCCCAGCATTTT. This encodes CASRLTGAGQPQHF.

The rearrangement joins TRBV20-1 to TRBJ2-1; 13 positions agree with TRBD2. The length of the CDR3 is 19 residues. After removal of 3 bases from V and 0 bases from J, the junction contained 11 bases not matched to a gene. Germline V CDR1 and CDR2: DFQATT, SNEGSKA (reference sequence). CDR3 region: CSARPTSGGLVSSYNEQFF. The CDR3 DNA sequence: TGCAGTGCTAGGCCGACTAGCGGGGGGCTGGTAAGCTCCTACAATGAGCAGTTCTTC.

The chain couples TRBV7-2 to TRBJ2-3; D uncertain. The V end lost 4 bases, the J end lost 1 base, and 15 bases lay between the germline ends. The V gene's germline CDR1 is SGHTA and CDR2 FQGNSA. The CDR3 has 16 residues. Here the CDR3 reads CASSYGPNAGTDTQYF. The CDR3 nucleotides read TGTGCCAGCAGCTATGGCCCCAATGCAGGCACAGATACGCAGTATTTT.

This chain links TRBV5-1 with TRBJ2-7, with D possibly matching TRBD1 (6 bases). Germline lookup yields CDR1 SGHRS and CDR2 YFSETQ. The CDR3 spans 13 residues. Between the trimmed V and J ends, which lost 5 bases and 3 bases, there was a span of 12 bases. The CDR3 is CASRSGQNYEQYF. In DNA, the CDR3 is TGCGCCAGCAGGTCGGGACAAAACTACGAGCAGTACTTC. The full variable domain, rest sourced from reference TRBV5-1 and TRBJ2-7, is KAGVTQTPRYLIKTRGQQVTLSCSPISGHRSVSWYQQTPGQGLQFLFEYFSETQRNKGNFPGRFSGRQFSNSRSEMNVSTLELGDSALYLCASRSGQNYEQYFGPGTRLTVT.

This clonotype was seen at least ten times. This chain joins TRBV5-1 and TRBJ2-7, with D tentatively TRBD1 (5 bases). Trimming cost V 1 base and J 7 bases, with 9 bases left between them. The CDR3 is 12 amino acids. Germline CDR1 is SGHRS and CDR2 is YFSETQ. The CDR3 reads CASSLQGSEQYF. For the CDR3, the DNA is TGCGCCAGCAGCTTGCAGGGATCTGAGCAGTACTTC. The whole variable domain, filled in from reference TRBV5-1 and TRBJ2-7, reads KAGVTQTPRYLIKTRGQQVTLSCSPISGHRSVSWYQQTPGQGLQFLFEYFSETQRNKGNFPGRFSGRQFSNSRSEMNVSTLELGDSALYLCASSLQGSEQYFGPGTRLTVT.

This sequence joins TRBV5-1 and TRBJ2-5; D perhaps matches TRBD2 (6 bases). Per germline, CDR1 SGHRS and CDR2 YFSETQ. The CDR3 is 15 amino acids. Deletions cut 4 bases from V and 4 bases from J, with 17 bases between. CDR3 loop: CASSISERRGETQYF. The CDR3 bases are TGCGCCAGCAGCATATCAGAAAGGCGGGGAGAGACCCAGTACTTC. Combining the CDR3 with reference TRBV5-1 and TRBJ2-5 gives the whole variable domain KAGVTQTPRYLIKTRGQQVTLSCSPISGHRSVSWYQQTPGQGLQFLFEYFSETQRNKGNFPGRFSGRQFSNSRSEMNVSTLELGDSALYLCASSISERRGETQYFGPGTRLLVL.

This clonotype turned up a few times. The chain links TRBV6-2 or TRBV6-3 to TRBJ1-2, with D possibly matching TRBD1 (6 bases). The V end was cut by 0 bases, the J end by 3 bases, with 14 bases between. The CDR3 is made up of 16 amino acids. Germline CDR1 and CDR2: MNHEY and SVGEGT. In DNA, the CDR3 is TGTGCCAGCAGTTACTCGGCAGGGGACCTTGACTATGGCTACACCTTC. The encoded protein is CASSYSAGDLDYGYTF.

The chain joins TRBV4-3 to TRBJ1-5; TRBD1 aligns across 7 bases. Germline assignment: CDR1 LGHNA and CDR2 YSLEER. J gave up 1 base and V 1 base, and 7 bases lay outside the gene matches. The CDR3 runs 17 residues. The DNA for the CDR3 is TGCGCCAGCAGCCAAGGGCTAGGGGGCAGAAGCAATCAGCCCCAGCATTTT. This sequence encodes CASSQGLGGRSNQPQHF.

This clonotype was detected only a few times. V gene TRBV12-3 or TRBV12-4 combines with J gene TRBJ2-1, with D maybe TRBD2 (5 bases). Trimming stripped 1 base from V and 4 bases from J, with 11 bases between. The CDR3 loop spans 15 amino acids. The CDR3 DNA reads TGTGCCAGCAGTTTAGTTTACCGGGAATACAATGAGCAGTTCTTC. It translates to CASSLVYREYNEQFF.

This rearrangement joins TRBV30 to TRBJ1-2; D unresolved. Germline V gene sequence: CDR1 GTSNPN, CDR2 SVGIG (reference sequence). The V gene lost 2 bases and the J gene lost 0 bases, with 25 bases spanning the gap. The CDR3 runs 19 residues. The CDR3 region has the DNA TGTGCCTGGAGTACCTATCCCTTGAGGCCCCCTTCCACTAACTATGGCTACACCTTC. This encodes CAWSTYPLRPPSTNYGYTF. The whole variable domain, remainder taken from reference TRBV30 and TRBJ1-2, is SQTIHQWPATLVQPVGSPLSLECTVEGTSNPNLYWYRQAAGRGLQLLFYSVGIGQISSEVPQNLSASRPQDRQFILSSKKLLLSDSGFYLCAWSTYPLRPPSTNYGYTFGSGTRLTVV.

This clonotype has at least ten counts. This chain uses TRBV12-3 or TRBV12-4 with TRBJ2-7; possibly TRBD1 for D (6 bases). The CDR3 loop spans 14 amino acids. Trimming removed 4 bases at V and 4 bases at J, with 14 bases between. The CDR3 here is CASSSRDTAYEQYF. CDR3 nucleotides: TGTGCCAGCAGTTCCCGGGACACCGCGTACGAGCAGTACTTC.

Only a few counts were recorded for this clonotype. The chain has TRBV5-4 and TRBJ1-6; D may be TRBD1 (5 bases). Looked up from germline, CDR1 is SGHNT and CDR2 is YYREEE (reference sequence). This CDR3 comprises 15 residues. V lost 4 bases to trimming and J lost 4 bases, with 12 bases between them. CDR3 residues: CASSDTTEYNSPLHF. The CDR3 nucleotides are TGTGCCAGCAGCGATACGACAGAGTATAATTCACCCCTCCACTTT.

The chain carries TRBV4-2 and TRBJ2-5; D is perhaps TRBD1 (6 bases). The CDR3 is 15 residues long. In germline, CDR1 is LGHNA, CDR2 YNFKEQ. V was shortened by 2 bases and J by 4 bases, with 14 bases between the two germline ends. CDR3 amino acids: CASSQRWPGVETQYF. The CDR3 nucleotides read TGTGCCAGCAGCCAACGGTGGCCAGGGGTAGAGACCCAGTACTTC.